These 24 T cell receptor beta chains share one sample of origin, sequenced in a study of cytomegalovirus exposure and HLA in healthy donors. Vbeta (60) and Jbeta (13) primers were used in the PCR. The protocol was immunoSEQ multiplex PCR, while the TCRdb copy is restricted to in-frame clones and leaves out a portion. Of about 200,000 clones listed, roughly 80% were seen once; the top ten hold 15% to 19%. Sequenced: PBMCs. These receptor sequences come from a man aged 40-49 years in good health and CMV-seronegative.

This chain links TRBV29-1 with TRBJ1-2; D call uncertain. Germline V CDR1 and CDR2: SQVTM, ANQGSEA. The V and J ends lost 4 bases and 5 bases respectively, with 11 bases between them. The length of the CDR3 is 12 residues. CDR3 region: CSVGVGGYGYTF. The CDR3 nucleotides are TGCAGCGTTGGCGTGGGAGGTTATGGCTACACCTTC.

The sample holds one count of this clone. The chain recombines TRBV2 with TRBJ2-7; 11 nucleotides agree with TRBD2. This CDR3 comprises 14 residues. The ends lost 4 bases at V and 7 bases at J; junction bases unmatched: 6. The germline CDR1 and CDR2 sequences are SNHLY and FYNNEI. The CDR3 is CASSVRLAGWEQYF. CDR3 DNA sequence: TGTGCCAGCAGTGTAAGACTAGCGGGATGGGAGCAGTACTTC. Variable domain in full (rest from reference TRBV2 and TRBJ2-7): EPEVTQTPSHQVTQMGQEVILRCVPISNHLYFYWYRQILGQKVEFLVSFYNNEISEKSEIFDDQFSVERPDGSNFTLKIRSTKLEDSAMYFCASSVRLAGWEQYFGPGTRLTVT.

This clone has a single count. The chain carries TRBV7-9 and TRBJ2-3; TRBD2 matches at 12 bases. V was clipped by 3 bases and J by 3 bases; unmatched bases: 7. There are 17 residues in the CDR3. Germline assignment: CDR1 SEHNR and CDR2 FQNEAQ (reference sequence). CDR3 in amino acids: CASSFASGGALTDTQYF. CDR3 DNA: TGTGCCAGCAGCTTTGCTAGCGGGGGGGCCCTAACAGATACGCAGTATTTT.

V is TRBV6-1 and J is TRBJ2-7, with D maybe TRBD1 (6 bases). The CDR3 has 15 residues. Germline CDR1 reads MNHNS; CDR2 reads SASEGT. Trimming took off 10 bases at V and 3 bases at J, with 22 bases between the two ends. In nucleotides, the CDR3 is TGTGCCATCCTTCCCGAGGACAGCAGCCTCTACGAGCAGTACTTC. It specifies CAILPEDSSLYEQYF.

The V gene is TRBV5-1, the J gene TRBJ2-7, with D maybe TRBD1 (5 bases). This CDR3 is built from 11 residues. The germline V gene encodes CDR1 SGHRS and CDR2 YFSETQ. V shed 2 bases and J shed 6 bases, with 6 bases lying between them. CDR3 sequence: CASSFRGEQYF. For the CDR3, the DNA is TGCGCCAGCAGCTTTAGGGGCGAGCAGTACTTC.

CDR3: CASRAGQNTYEQYF. The CDR3 nucleotides are TGTGCCAGCAGGGCTGGACAGAATACCTACGAGCAGTACTTC. The genes are TRBV2 and TRBJ2-5; TRBD1 is a possible D gene (6 bases). The better agreement between TRBJ2-7 and the DNA end casts doubt on the J call. The CDR3 is 14 residues long. CDR1 and CDR2 (germline): SNHLY, FYNNEI.

The V and J genes are TRBV4-1 and TRBJ2-1; 13 nucleotides match TRBD2. The germline V gene has CDR1 MGHRA and CDR2 YSYEKL. This CDR3 has 17 residues. Trimming at V came to 0 bases and at J to 5 bases, leaving 4 bases not matched to a gene. The CDR3 nucleotides read TGCGCCAGCAGCCAAGAGGCTGGGACTAGCGGGAACAATGAGCAGTTCTTC. It yields the protein CASSQEAGTSGNNEQFF.

The J gene is TRBJ1-5, the V gene TRBV19, with a tentative D call TRBD1 (5 bases). The germline gives CDR1 LNHDA, CDR2 SQIVND (reference sequence). The CDR3 extends over 14 amino acids. The V end lost 0 bases, the J end lost 6 bases, and 9 bases lay between the germline ends. CDR3 protein: CASSIDRGSQPQHF. In DNA form, the CDR3 reads TGTGCCAGTAGTATAGATCGGGGGAGTCAGCCCCAGCATTTT.

V usage is TRBV9 and J usage is TRBJ2-7, with 8 positions matching TRBD1. Germline V lookup: CDR1 SGDLS, CDR2 YYNGEE. There are 13 residues in the CDR3. Trimming removed 0 bases from V and 7 bases from J; junction bases left unmatched: 3. In DNA, the CDR3 is TGTGCCAGCAGCGTAGTGACAGGGGAAGAGCAGTACTTC. This codes for CASSVVTGEEQYF.

CDR3 DNA: TGTGCCATCAGCGACAGGGTCACTAATGAAAAACTGTTTTTT. Amino acid sequence: CAISDRVTNEKLFF. This chain connects TRBV10-3 to TRBJ1-4; 7 bases align to TRBD1. V was clipped by 6 bases and J by 2 bases; unmatched bases: 3. Germline values: CDR1 ENHRY, CDR2 SYGVKD. The CDR3 has 14 residues.

The count of this clone is one. The chain links TRBV7-2 to TRBJ2-1; 7 bases agree with TRBD1. This CDR3 spans 13 amino acids. Looked up from germline, CDR1 is SGHTA and CDR2 is FQGNSA. The V and J ends lost 7 bases and 8 bases, in that order; junction bases with no gene match: 8. The CDR3: CASKVGRGYEQFF. CDR3 DNA sequence: TGTGCCAGCAAGGTCGGCAGGGGGTATGAGCAGTTCTTC.

The V gene is TRBV7-6, the J gene TRBJ1-4; a weak D match, TRBD1 (5 bases). The V end lost 7 bases, the J end lost 0 bases, and 15 bases lay between the germline ends. Germline V CDR1 and CDR2: SGHVS, FNYEAQ. CDR3 length: 16 amino acids. CDR3 residues: CASTTNRSPTNEKLFF. The CDR3 DNA is TGTGCCAGCACCACCAACAGGAGTCCAACTAATGAAAAACTGTTTTTT.

This clone was seen once. The chain joins TRBV7-9 to TRBJ2-4, with 7 bases identical to TRBD1. The V and J ends lost 5 bases and 15 bases, in that order; junction bases with no gene match: 16. CDR3 size: 14 residues. CDR1 is SEHNR, CDR2 FQNEAQ, per germline (reference sequence). CDR3 DNA: TGTGCCAGCAGCCTGCGTAACCGGGACAGAGTTTTGTACTTC. Its protein is CASSLRNRDRVLYF.

The chain has TRBV14 and TRBJ2-5, with 7 nucleotides matching TRBD1. The DNA end is a closer match to TRBJ2-7, so the J assignment may be wrong. The V gene's germline CDR1 is SGHDN and CDR2 FVKESK. CDR3 length: 14 amino acids. The CDR3 is CASSTLDRNGEQYF. The CDR3 region has the DNA TGTGCCAGCAGCACACTGGACAGGAACGGCGAGCAGTACTTC.

This clone was detected only a few times. The chain is built from TRBV7-2 and TRBJ1-4, with D possibly matching TRBD1 (5 bases). CDR1 is SGHTA and CDR2 is FQGNSA in the germline V gene. V was trimmed by 5 bases and J by 8 bases, leaving 15 bases between them. This CDR3 spans 14 amino acids. The CDR3 loop is CASSPQAVGEKLFF. CDR3 nucleotide sequence: TGTGCCAGCAGCCCACAGGCGGTGGGAGAAAAACTGTTTTTT.

This chain connects TRBV19 to TRBJ2-5; weak D call: TRBD1 (6 bases). This CDR3 is 13 amino acids long. Trimming took 6 bases from V and 10 from J, leaving 18 bases between them. CDR1 and CDR2 (germline): LNHDA, SQIVND (reference sequence). The CDR3 protein is CASSQQGFGFQYF. The CDR3 nucleotides read TGTGCCAGTAGCCAACAGGGATTCGGTTTCCAGTACTTC.

V and J are TRBV28 and TRBJ2-7, with D uncertain. V dropped 3 bases and J dropped 3 bases, with 3 bases sitting between them. The CDR3 sequence is 11 residues long. The germline V gene encodes CDR1 MDHEN and CDR2 SYDVKM. As DNA, the CDR3 is TGTGCCAGCAGTTTTAACTACGAGCAGTACTTC. Its translation is CASSFNYEQYF.

V usage is TRBV5-1 and J usage is TRBJ1-3; 11 nucleotides agree with TRBD1. The length of the CDR3 is 16 residues. Germline V gives CDR1 SGHRS, CDR2 YFSETQ. Unmatched junction bases numbered 6, after V lost 2 bases and J lost 5 bases. This CDR3 is CASSFGQGARRNTIYF. The CDR3, as DNA: TGCGCCAGCAGCTTCGGACAGGGGGCGAGAAGAAACACCATATATTTT.

The V and J genes are TRBV27 and TRBJ2-5; D remains unclear. The CDR3 extends over 13 amino acids. Germline values: CDR1 MNHEY, CDR2 SMNVEV (reference sequence). V was trimmed by 2 bases and J by 0 bases, leaving 4 bases between them. CDR3 loop: CASSLNNQETQYF. DNA of the CDR3: TGTGCCAGCAGTTTAAACAACCAAGAGACCCAGTACTTC.

The chain carries TRBV27 and TRBJ1-4; 8 nucleotides match TRBD1. The germline V gene has CDR1 MNHEY and CDR2 SMNVEV (reference sequence). This CDR3 contains 16 residues. Trimming at V came to 6 bases and at J to 2 bases, leaving 8 bases not matched to a gene. CDR3 in DNA: TGTGCCAGCAGCGCAATCAGGGGGCCGACTAATGAAAAACTGTTTTTT. Translation gives CASSAIRGPTNEKLFF.

This clone appeared a few times. The CDR3 DNA sequence: TGTGCCAGCAGCGCACAGACAGGGAGTACCGAAAAACTGTTTTTT. Encoded protein: CASSAQTGSTEKLFF. This chain joins TRBV9 and TRBJ1-4; TRBD1 agrees at 7 bases. V shed 3 bases, J shed 8 bases, and the junction held 10 bases outside the gene matches. Germline CDR1 reads SGDLS; CDR2 reads YYNGEE. The CDR3 runs 15 residues.

This chain uses TRBV9 with TRBJ2-7; D possibly corresponds to TRBD1 (5 bases). Germline lookup yields CDR1 SGDLS and CDR2 YYNGEE. Trimming shortened V by 1 base and J by 5 bases, and 10 bases separated the two germline ends. The CDR3 length is 13 residues. The CDR3 loop is CASSVSTGNEQYF. As DNA, the CDR3 is TGTGCCAGCAGCGTAAGCACAGGCAACGAGCAGTACTTC.

The V and J genes are TRBV5-6 and TRBJ1-4; possibly TRBD1 for D (5 bases). The V gene lost 1 base and the J gene lost 2 bases, with 15 bases spanning the gap. From germline, CDR1 is SGHDT and CDR2 YYEEEE. CDR3 size: 17 residues. The CDR3 protein is CASSLYGGGRTNEKLFF. In DNA, the CDR3 is TGTGCCAGCAGCTTGTACGGCGGGGGTAGGACTAATGAAAAACTGTTTTTT.

The V gene is TRBV28, the J gene TRBJ2-1; 12 bases fit TRBD2. Germline V CDR1 and CDR2: MDHEN, SYDVKM. The ends lost 4 bases at V and 6 bases at J; junction bases unmatched: 13. The CDR3 loop spans 18 amino acids. CDR3 sequence: CASSSHGLAGFLGNEQFF. The CDR3 nucleotides are TGTGCCAGCAGTTCCCATGGACTAGCGGGATTCCTGGGCAATGAGCAGTTCTTC.